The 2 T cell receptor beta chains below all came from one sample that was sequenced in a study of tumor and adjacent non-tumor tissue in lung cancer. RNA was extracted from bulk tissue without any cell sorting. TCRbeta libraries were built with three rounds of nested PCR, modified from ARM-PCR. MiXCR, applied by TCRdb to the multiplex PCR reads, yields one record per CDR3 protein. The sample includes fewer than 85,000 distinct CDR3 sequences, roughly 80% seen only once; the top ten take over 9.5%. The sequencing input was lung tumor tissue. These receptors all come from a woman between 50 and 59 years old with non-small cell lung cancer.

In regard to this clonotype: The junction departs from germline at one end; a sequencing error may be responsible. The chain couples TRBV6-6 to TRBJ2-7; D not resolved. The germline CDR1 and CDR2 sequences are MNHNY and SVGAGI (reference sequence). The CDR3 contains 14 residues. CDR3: CASSSRDGTYEQHF. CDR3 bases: TGTGCCAGCAGCTCAAGGGATGGAACATACGAGCAGCACTTC.

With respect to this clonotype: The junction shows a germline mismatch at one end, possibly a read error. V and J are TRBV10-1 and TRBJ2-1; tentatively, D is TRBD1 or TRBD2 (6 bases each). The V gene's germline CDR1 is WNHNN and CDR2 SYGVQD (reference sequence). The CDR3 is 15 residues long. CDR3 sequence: CATQVGGTGQNERFF. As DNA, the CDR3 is TGTGCCACCCAAGTAGGGGGGACCGGGCAGAATGAGCGGTTCTTC.